This TCR beta chain comes out of a study of T cell repertoires in cytomegalovirus infection. Study information: Recently identified HLA-C-restricted and well-studied HLA-B-restricted CMV epitopes were used.

CDR1 is MNHEY, CDR2 SVGAGI, per germline. Trimming at V came to 6 bases and at J to 7 bases, leaving 9 bases not matched to a gene. CDR3 length: 14 amino acids. Findings and caveats of the study: Predominance within the ex vivo response was attributable to HLA-C-restricted CMV-specific TCR beta clonotypes.

This clonotype was counted a few times. Its antigen is as yet unknown. TCRdb reprocessed the reads with MiXCR, giving one entry per CDR3 protein. This sample has about a million distinct CDR3 sequences; around 32% occur once, and the top ten carry under 15%. The chain couples TRBV6-5 to TRBJ2-1; 7 bases line up with TRBD1. This receptor was identified in a human donor in good health (CMV status not recorded). Some clones in this sample may be carry-over from other donors' samples. Sequences were derived from cultured CD8+ T cells from PBMCs, sampled from culture after CMV antigen stimulation. CDR3: CASRIGGGRNEQFF. The CDR3 DNA reads TGTGCCAGCAGAATAGGGGGCGGAAGAAATGAGCAGTTCTTC.